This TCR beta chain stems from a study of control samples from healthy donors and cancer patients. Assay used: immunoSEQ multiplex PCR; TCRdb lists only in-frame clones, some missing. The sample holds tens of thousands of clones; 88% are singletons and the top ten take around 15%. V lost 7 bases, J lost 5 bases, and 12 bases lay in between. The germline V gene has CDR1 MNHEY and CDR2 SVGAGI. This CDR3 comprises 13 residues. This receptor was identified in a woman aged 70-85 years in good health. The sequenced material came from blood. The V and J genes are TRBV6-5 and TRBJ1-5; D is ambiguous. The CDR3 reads CASKRQADQPQHF. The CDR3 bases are TGTGCCAGCAAGAGGCAGGCAGATCAGCCCCAGCATTTT.